This T cell receptor (beta chain) was observed in a study of long-term antiretroviral therapy in people with HIV. They ran version v3.0 of the immunoSEQ assay at survey level. Sequenced by immunoSEQ multiplex PCR; TCRdb stores in-frame clones only, minus some. The profile shows under 40,000 clones, 65% to 90% of them singletons. This receptor was identified in a young man with HIV. The starting material was unsorted PBMCs, obtained 0.3 years after starting antiretroviral therapy.

Here the CDR3 DNA reads TGTGCCTGGAGTGTAAAGCCCCTGGGGGCCAACGTCCTGACTTTC. Translated: CAWSVKPLGANVLTF. This chain connects TRBV30 to TRBJ2-6, with D unclear. From germline, CDR1 is GTSNPN and CDR2 SVGIG (reference sequence). The CDR3 totals 15 residues. Trimming stripped 0 bases from V and 4 bases from J, with 10 bases between.